This T cell receptor beta chain is from a study of blood T cells in healthy people across ages. Combining a sample-barcoded 5' primer with a J-beta primer mix, a second PCR ran for about 7 to 11 cycles. Via MiXCR, TCRdb re-called the 5' RACE reads, giving one row per CDR3 protein. The sample records fewer than 1 million distinct CDR3 sequences, around 42% being singletons. CDR1 and CDR2 from the germline V gene are WSHSY and SAAADI. The CDR3 loop spans 15 amino acids. Trimming at V came to 4 bases and at J to 1 base, leaving 3 bases not matched to a gene. The J gene is TRBJ2-7, the V gene TRBV10-2, with 11 bases that match TRBD1. Sequencing was done on a sample of blood. The clonotype was recovered from a man aged 55 to 70 in good health. CDR3 nucleotides: TGCGCCAGCAGTGGGACAGGGGGCATGTCCTACGAGCAGTACTTC. Its protein product is CASSGTGGMSYEQYF.